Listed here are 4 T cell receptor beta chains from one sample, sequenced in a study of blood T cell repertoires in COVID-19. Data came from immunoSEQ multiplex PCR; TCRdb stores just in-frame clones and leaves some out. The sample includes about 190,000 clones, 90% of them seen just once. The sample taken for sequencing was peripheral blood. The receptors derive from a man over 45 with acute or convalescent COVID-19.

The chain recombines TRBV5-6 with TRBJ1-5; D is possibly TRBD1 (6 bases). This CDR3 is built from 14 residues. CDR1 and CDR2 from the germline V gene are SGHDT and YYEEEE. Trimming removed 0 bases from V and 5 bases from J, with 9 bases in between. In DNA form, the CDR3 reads TGTGCCAGCAGCTTGGGGACAGTGGATCAGCCCCAGCATTTT. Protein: CASSLGTVDQPQHF.

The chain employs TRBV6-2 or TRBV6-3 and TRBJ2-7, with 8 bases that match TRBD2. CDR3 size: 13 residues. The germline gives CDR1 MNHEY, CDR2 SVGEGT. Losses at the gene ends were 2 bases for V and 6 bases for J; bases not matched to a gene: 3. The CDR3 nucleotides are TGTGCCAGCAGTTACGGGACTAGAATCGAGCAGTACGTC. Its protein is CASSYGTRIEQYV.

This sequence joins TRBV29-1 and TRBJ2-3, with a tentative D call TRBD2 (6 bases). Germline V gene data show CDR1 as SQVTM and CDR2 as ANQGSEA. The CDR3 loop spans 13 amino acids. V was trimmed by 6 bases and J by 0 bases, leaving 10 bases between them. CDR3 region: CSVVSGSTDTQYF. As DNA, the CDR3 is TGCAGCGTCGTGAGCGGGAGCACAGATACGCAGTATTTT.

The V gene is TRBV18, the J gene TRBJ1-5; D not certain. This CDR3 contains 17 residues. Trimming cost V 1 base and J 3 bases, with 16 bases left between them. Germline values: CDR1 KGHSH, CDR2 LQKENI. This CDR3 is CASSPQVSTDDNQPQHF. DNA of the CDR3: TGTGCCAGCTCACCACAGGTGTCAACAGACGACAATCAGCCCCAGCATTTT.